The 16 T cell receptor beta chains reported below all come from one sample, sequenced in a study of spatial heterogeneity in lung cancer. TCRdb independently ran MiXCR on the 5' RACE reads; one entry per CDR3 protein. The sample holds about 48,000 distinct CDR3 sequences, over 4.5% seen once. The time point was: sample taken at primary tumor resection. Whole RNA came from tumor, nontumor lung or frozen PBMC and was sequenced without being sorted. The specimen was PBMCs, collected at surgery. These receptors were obtained from a male donor with early-stage non-small cell lung cancer.

The table lists this clonotype with many counts. V gene TRBV29-1 combines with J gene TRBJ2-1, with D unclear. This CDR3 comprises 12 residues. Germline-derived CDR1 and CDR2 are SQVTM and ANQGSEA. Trimming took 4 bases from V and 8 from J, leaving 12 bases between them. The CDR3 DNA reads TGCAGCGTTGTAGGGCATATCGATGAGCAGTTCTTC. Protein sequence: CSVVGHIDEQFF.

This clonotype was observed many times. This chain connects TRBV20-1 to TRBJ2-1, with a tentative D call TRBD2 (6 bases). Germline lookup yields CDR1 DFQATT and CDR2 SNEGSKA (reference sequence). The CDR3 extends over 14 amino acids. The V end lost 6 bases, the J end lost 0 bases, and 12 bases lay between the germline ends. As DNA, the CDR3 is TGCAGTGCCTTCAGCGGGCGCTCCTACAATGAGCAGTTCTTC. Amino acids: CSAFSGRSYNEQFF.

This clonotype was observed at least ten times. The chain uses TRBV6-5 and TRBJ2-6; a possible D gene is TRBD1 (6 bases). V was trimmed by 0 bases and J by 5 bases, leaving 8 bases between them. This CDR3 contains 15 residues. CDR1 and CDR2 (germline): MNHEY, SVGAGI. The CDR3 nucleotides read TGTGCCAGCAGTTACTCGAGGGACAGGGCCAACGTCCTGACTTTC. Protein: CASSYSRDRANVLTF.

Regarding this clonotype: A much larger clone lies a single base off, so this may be a read error. The rearrangement uses TRBV12-3 or TRBV12-4 and TRBJ1-5; unclear D gene. This CDR3 spans 13 amino acids. V was shortened by 4 bases and J by 1 base, with 5 bases between the two germline ends. CDR3 nucleotide sequence: TGTGCCAGCAGTTCCGGAAGCAATCAGCCCCAGCATTTT. Translating gives CASSSGSNQPQHF.

This clonotype was observed at least ten times. The chain employs TRBV20-1 and TRBJ2-4; D is possibly TRBD1 (5 bases). The CDR3 sequence is 13 residues long. Trimming shortened V by 1 base and J by 5 bases, and 9 bases separated the two germline ends. Germline loops: CDR1 DFQATT, CDR2 SNEGSKA (reference sequence). CDR3 region: CSARVVGQNIQYF. CDR3 nucleotides: TGCAGTGCTAGAGTGGTGGGGCAAAACATTCAGTACTTC.

This clonotype was observed many times. The V gene is TRBV6-5, the J gene TRBJ2-7, with 8 bases matching TRBD1. Germline CDR1 reads MNHEY; CDR2 reads SVGAGI. V shed 5 bases, J shed 2 bases, and the junction held 5 bases outside the gene matches. The CDR3 extends over 14 amino acids. The CDR3 DNA reads TGTGCCAGCAGTACGACGACAGGGGCCTACGAGCAGTACTTC. Residues: CASSTTTGAYEQYF.

This clonotype was recorded many times. The J gene is TRBJ2-3, the V gene TRBV6-2 or TRBV6-3, with D unclear. This CDR3 contains 14 residues. Per germline, CDR1 MNHEY and CDR2 SVGEGT. V was pared by 6 bases and J by 2 bases, with 12 bases between. CDR3 residues: CASSPRTLTDTQYF. The CDR3 region has the DNA TGTGCCAGCAGCCCAAGGACCCTCACAGATACGCAGTATTTT.

This clonotype was seen ten or more times. J is TRBJ1-1 and V is TRBV6-6, with D possibly matching TRBD1 (5 bases). Deletions cut 10 bases from V and 2 bases from J, with 17 bases between. The CDR3 length is 14 residues. CDR1 and CDR2 (germline): MNHNY, SVGAGI (reference sequence). The CDR3 nucleotides are TGTGCCACCCGGGTGCGGAGGGGTAACACTGAAGCTTTCTTT. Translating it yields CATRVRRGNTEAFF.

This clonotype was seen at least ten times. The rearrangement joins TRBV11-2 to TRBJ2-1; 7 bases are a match to TRBD2. The CDR3 sequence is 15 residues long. Germline V CDR1 and CDR2: SGHAT, FQNNGV. The V gene end was trimmed by 5 bases and the J gene end by 6 bases; junction bases not matched to a gene: 10. The CDR3 spells CASSPRDYIINEQFF. The CDR3 DNA is TGTGCCAGCAGCCCGCGGGACTACATAATCAATGAGCAGTTCTTC. The full variable domain, completed using reference TRBV11-2 and TRBJ2-1, is EAGVAQSPRYKIIEKRQSVAFWCNPISGHATLYWYQQILGQGPKLLIQFQNNGVVDDSQLPKDRFSAERLKGVDSTLKIQPAKLEDSAVYLCASSPRDYIINEQFFGPGTRLTVL.

This clonotype was observed many times. CDR3 sequence (DNA): TGTGCCAGCAGTTACCCCGGCAGCACAGATACGCAGTATTTT. Its protein is CASSYPGSTDTQYF. The chain carries TRBV6-6 and TRBJ2-3; D unresolved. Trimming pared 2 bases from V and 0 bases from J, leaving 6 bases between. The CDR3 loop spans 14 amino acids. Germline V lookup: CDR1 MNHNY, CDR2 SVGAGI (reference sequence).

This clonotype was counted at least ten times. The chain has TRBV12-3 or TRBV12-4 and TRBJ2-1; 8 nucleotides line up with TRBD2. The CDR3 extends over 15 amino acids. With 5 bases clipped from V and 5 bases from J, the junction kept 8 bases outside the gene matches. CDR3 loop: CASSPRLARHNEQFF. CDR3 bases: TGTGCCAGCAGTCCCCGACTAGCGCGGCACAATGAGCAGTTCTTC.

The chain employs TRBV5-6 and TRBJ2-2; D is undetermined. The ends were cut back, 4 bases at V and 5 bases at J, with 12 bases in the middle. Per the germline V gene, CDR1 is SGHDT and CDR2 is YYEEEE. This CDR3 spans 14 amino acids. CDR3 coding DNA: TGTGCCAGCAGCCCACGACTTGATACCGGGGAGCTGTTTTTT. Its translation: CASSPRLDTGELFF.

This clonotype was seen ten or more times. The chain couples TRBV5-1 to TRBJ2-5; TRBD1 matches 7 bases. The CDR3 extends over 15 amino acids. Trimming took 4 bases from V and 4 from J; bases not matched to a gene: 10. CDR1 SGHRS and CDR2 YFSETQ come from the germline V gene. As DNA, the CDR3 is TGCGCCAGCAGCATACGACAGGGCGTGGGAGAGACCCAGTACTTC. This encodes CASSIRQGVGETQYF.

In its sample, this clonotype was seen many times. The chain is built from TRBV6-5 and TRBJ2-2; 7 nucleotides line up with TRBD2. CDR3 length equals 15 residues. CDR1 and CDR2 (germline): MNHEY, SVGAGI. The junction had 7 bases not matched to a gene; V was cut back by 5 bases and J by 4 bases. The CDR3 sequence is CASSRSGEGTGELFF. The CDR3 coding sequence is TGTGCCAGCAGTAGATCCGGGGAGGGCACCGGGGAGCTGTTTTTT.

This clonotype appeared a few times. The chain uses TRBV5-1 and TRBJ2-2; D gene uncertain. The CDR3 contains 13 residues. Germline CDR1 SGHRS, CDR2 YFSETQ. Trimming pared 1 base from V and 7 bases from J, leaving 8 bases between. The CDR3 region is CASSLIPGGELFF. CDR3 DNA: TGCGCCAGCAGCTTGATCCCTGGCGGGGAGCTGTTTTTT.

This clonotype has at least ten counts. The rearrangement joins TRBV24-1 to TRBJ2-3; D remains ambiguous. The V and J ends lost 3 bases and 1 base respectively, with 13 bases between them. Germline CDR1 and CDR2: KGHDR and SFDVKD. The CDR3 runs 16 residues. The CDR3 here is CATSDPRTAGTDTQYF. Here the CDR3 DNA reads TGTGCCACCAGTGATCCGCGAACGGCGGGCACAGATACGCAGTATTTT.